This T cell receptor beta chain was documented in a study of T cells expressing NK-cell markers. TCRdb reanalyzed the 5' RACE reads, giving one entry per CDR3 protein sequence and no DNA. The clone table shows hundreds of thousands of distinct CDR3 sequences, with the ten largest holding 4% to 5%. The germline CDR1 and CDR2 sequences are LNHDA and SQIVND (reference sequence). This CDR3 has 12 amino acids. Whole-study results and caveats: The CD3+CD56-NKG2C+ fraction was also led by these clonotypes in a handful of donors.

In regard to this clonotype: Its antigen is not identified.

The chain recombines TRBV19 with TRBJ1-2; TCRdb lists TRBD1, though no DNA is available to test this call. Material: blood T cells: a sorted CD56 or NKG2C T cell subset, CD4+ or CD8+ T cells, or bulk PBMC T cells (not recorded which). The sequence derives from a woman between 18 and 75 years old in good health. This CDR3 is CAGRQDPFGYTF.